This record covers a single TCR beta chain. Other DNA sequences within the sample encode an identical CDR3. These data are taken from a study of blood T cell repertoires in COVID-19. About the research overall: Donors in the United States, Italy and Spain gave samples during acute or convalescent COVID-19.

V gave up 3 bases and J gave up 1 base; unmatched junction bases: 2. CDR1 KGHSH and CDR2 LQKENI come from the germline V gene. The CDR3 length is 15 residues. Assignments of participants to cohorts depended upon their own reported clinical history. Data came from immunoSEQ multiplex PCR; TCRdb stores just in-frame clones and leaves some out. The table lists fewer than 400,000 clones, over 75% of them singletons. Sequencing input: PBMCs or T cells enriched from blood (not recorded which). The J gene is TRBJ1-3, the V gene TRBV18, with 8 nucleotides matching TRBD1. The source of this sequence is a man aged 25-45 years who had recovered from COVID-19. CDR3 in DNA: TGTGCCAGCTCACCCGGGACAGGTTCTGGAAACACCATATATTTT. Protein product: CASSPGTGSGNTIYF.